One sample yielded the 28 T cell receptor beta chains listed below, sequenced in a study of Ad26.COV2.S vaccination and SARS-CoV-2 variants. Treatment given: around 19 received Ad26.COV2.S at low or high dose, single or two shots; a few received placebo; per-sample allocation not given. The study sampled participants on day 63 after the first vaccine or placebo injection. The data were produced by immunoSEQ multiplex PCR, yet TCRdb's version contains in-frame clones alone and is incomplete. The sample lists about 350,000 clones; 70% to 90% were seen once. This material consisted of peripheral blood, taken in a trial of Ad26.COV2.S vaccine versus placebo. These TCRs come from a person between 18 and 65 years old who received the Ad26.COV2.S COVID-19 vaccine or a placebo.

The chain has TRBV2 and TRBJ2-1, with TRBD2 matching over 13 bases. CDR3 length equals 12 residues. Trimming cost V 11 bases and J 9 bases; bases outside gene matches: 4. CDR1 and CDR2 (germline): SNHLY, FYNNEI. CDR3 in amino acids: CAGTSGRGEQFF. DNA for the CDR3: TGTGCCGGCACTAGCGGGAGGGGTGAGCAGTTCTTC.

The J gene is TRBJ2-1, the V gene TRBV29-1, with TRBD1 matching over 7 bases. The V segment lost 3 bases and the J segment 2 bases; nucleotides outside the gene matches: 7. Looked up from germline, CDR1 is SQVTM and CDR2 is ANQGSEA. The CDR3 length is 15 residues. CDR3 in amino acids: CSVEYWQGAYNEQFF. Here the CDR3 DNA reads TGCAGCGTTGAGTATTGGCAGGGGGCCTACAATGAGCAGTTCTTC.

The chain combines TRBV28 with TRBJ2-5; D is unresolved. The length of the CDR3 is 14 residues. Germline CDR1 and CDR2: MDHEN and SYDVKM. The V end was cut by 5 bases, the J end by 3 bases, with 13 bases between. The CDR3 DNA reads as TGTGCCAGCAGTCCGCCCATGGGCAAAGAGACCCAGTACTTC. Translation gives CASSPPMGKETQYF.

The rearrangement uses TRBV5-5 and TRBJ1-1; TRBD1 agrees at 8 bases. The junction had 8 bases not matched to a gene; V was cut back by 5 bases and J by 5 bases. CDR1 SGHKS and CDR2 YYEKEE come from the germline V gene (reference sequence). The CDR3 runs 14 residues. As DNA, the CDR3 is TGTGCCAGCAGAGTCACAGGGGGAGGGACTGAAGCTTTCTTT. It encodes CASRVTGGGTEAFF. The whole variable domain, filled in from reference TRBV5-5 and TRBJ1-1, reads DAGVTQSPTHLIKTRGQQVTLRCSPISGHKSVSWYQQVLGQGPQFIFQYYEKEERGRGNFPDRFSARQFPNYSSELNVNALLLGDSALYLCASRVTGGGTEAFFGQGTRLTVV.

This clone was seen just once. This chain uses TRBV5-5 with TRBJ1-1, with D possibly being TRBD1 (5 bases). Per the germline V gene, CDR1 is SGHKS and CDR2 is YYEKEE (reference sequence). The V end was cut by 0 bases, the J end by 11 bases, with 14 bases between. The CDR3 runs to 13 residues. The CDR3, as DNA: TGTGCCAGCAGCTTGGTGGCAGGGAGGAGGGCTTTCTTT. Its translation: CASSLVAGRRAFF.

J is TRBJ2-5 and V is TRBV7-9; D is possibly TRBD1 (5 bases). CDR1 is SEHNR, CDR2 FQNEAQ, per germline (reference sequence). Trimming shortened V by 3 bases and J by 2 bases, and 19 bases separated the two germline ends. CDR3 length: 17 residues. The chain's CDR3 is CASSFSGAGYPQETQYF. CDR3 in DNA: TGTGCCAGCAGCTTCTCTGGGGCAGGATACCCACAAGAGACCCAGTACTTC.

The chain couples TRBV4-2 to TRBJ1-2; D remains ambiguous. Germline loops: CDR1 LGHNA, CDR2 YNFKEQ. The CDR3 is made up of 15 amino acids. The ends were cut back, 1 base at V and 8 bases at J, with 17 bases in the middle. The chain's CDR3 is CASSQGPEEYWGYTF. CDR3 in DNA: TGTGCCAGCAGCCAAGGTCCGGAAGAATATTGGGGCTACACCTTC.

The V gene is TRBV28, the J gene TRBJ1-6; 8 nucleotides align to TRBD1. Germline CDR1 is MDHEN and CDR2 is SYDVKM. The V and J ends lost 10 bases and 7 bases, in that order; junction bases with no gene match: 6. This CDR3 is 13 amino acids long. The DNA of the CDR3 is TGTGCCACTTCCCGGGACAGGAATTCACCCCTCCACTTT. Translation gives CATSRDRNSPLHF.

This clone was counted between two and nine times. The chain has TRBV2 and TRBJ2-7; tentatively, D is TRBD1 (6 bases). From germline, CDR1 is SNHLY and CDR2 FYNNEI. V lost 6 bases to trimming and J lost 2 bases, with 14 bases between them. The CDR3 totals 14 residues. The CDR3 DNA sequence: TGTGCCAGCAGAACGGACAGCCTGACCTACGAGCAGTACTTC. It encodes CASRTDSLTYEQYF.

This chain links TRBV7-9 with TRBJ2-5; 7 bases match TRBD1. Trimming took 5 bases from V and 2 from J; bases not matched to a gene: 8. In germline, CDR1 is SEHNR, CDR2 FQNEAQ (reference sequence). CDR3 length: 15 amino acids. The CDR3 nucleotides read TGTGCCAGCAGCGGTGTGCCAGGGGGACAAGAGACCCAGTACTTC. Protein sequence: CASSGVPGGQETQYF.

The V gene is TRBV7-9, the J gene TRBJ1-3; TRBD1 aligns across 12 bases. Germline lookup yields CDR1 SEHNR and CDR2 FQNEAQ (reference sequence). The CDR3 is 17 amino acids. J was trimmed by 4 bases and V by 5 bases; bases with no gene match: 9. The CDR3 DNA is TGTGCCAGCAGCCTGCCGGGACAGGGGGCGGGGGGAAACACCATATATTTT. Its translation: CASSLPGQGAGGNTIYF. The full variable domain, rest sourced from reference TRBV7-9 and TRBJ1-3, is DTGVSQNPRHKITKRGQNVTFRCDPISEHNRLYWYRQTLGQGPEFLTYFQNEAQLEKSRLLSDRFSAERPKGSFSTLEIQRTEQGDSAMYLCASSLPGQGAGGNTIYFGEGSWLTVV.

V usage is TRBV27 and J usage is TRBJ1-2; D is uncertain. The CDR3 consists of 13 residues. CDR1 is MNHEY, CDR2 SMNVEV, per germline (reference sequence). With 6 bases removed from V and 4 bases from J, the gap between germline ends came to 12 bases. This CDR3 reads CASRPVGGYGYTF. Written as DNA, the CDR3 is TGTGCCAGCAGACCCGTAGGAGGCTATGGCTACACCTTC.

This clone has only one observation. The chain recombines TRBV27 with TRBJ2-6, with no clear D. CDR1 is MNHEY, CDR2 SMNVEV, per germline (reference sequence). V shed 3 bases and J shed 0 bases, with 9 bases lying between them. CDR3 length equals 16 residues. Here the CDR3 reads CASSLNWDSGANVLTF. As DNA, the CDR3 is TGTGCCAGCAGTTTGAACTGGGACTCTGGGGCCAACGTCCTGACTTTC.

This chain links TRBV28 with TRBJ2-5; the D gene is possibly TRBD1 (6 bases). The CDR3 extends over 12 amino acids. Germline V gene lookup returns CDR1 MDHEN and CDR2 SYDVKM. The germline V and J ends were trimmed by 10 bases and 10 bases, with 19 bases remaining between them. The CDR3 coding sequence is TGTGCCACCGAACTTGCAGGGGTGTTCCAGTACTTC. Translation gives CATELAGVFQYF.

CDR3 coding DNA: TGTGCCAGCAGCTCTGACCGGCAGGGGCTGCACAATGAGCAGTTCTTC. Protein product: CASSSDRQGLHNEQFF. The V and J genes are TRBV9 and TRBJ2-1; D possibly corresponds to TRBD1 (6 bases). Germline CDR1 and CDR2: SGDLS and YYNGEE. Trimming took 4 bases from V and 5 from J, leaving 19 bases between them. This CDR3 region has 16 residues.

The chain joins TRBV19 to TRBJ1-3; perhaps TRBD1 as D (6 bases). Germline V gene sequence: CDR1 LNHDA, CDR2 SQIVND (reference sequence). V was shortened by 3 bases and J by 4 bases, with 16 bases between the two germline ends. The length of the CDR3 is 16 residues. DNA for the CDR3: TGTGCCAGTAGTATGAAGAGGGGGGGATCCGGAAACACCATATATTTT. This codes for CASSMKRGGSGNTIYF.

This chain joins TRBV5-6 and TRBJ2-3, with a possible D match to TRBD2 (5 bases). Germline CDR1 reads SGHDT; CDR2 reads YYEEEE. This CDR3 contains 16 residues. Deletions cut 0 bases from V and 5 bases from J, with 16 bases between. The CDR3 here is CASSLGAGGLKDTQYF. CDR3 coding DNA: TGTGCCAGCAGCTTGGGGGCCGGAGGTTTAAAAGATACGCAGTATTTT. The complete variable domain, with remaining parts taken from reference TRBV5-6 and TRBJ2-3, reads DAGVTQSPTHLIKTRGQQVTLRCSPKSGHDTVSWYQQALGQGPQFIFQYYEEEERQRGNFPDRFSGHQFPNYSSELNVNALLLGDSALYLCASSLGAGGLKDTQYFGPGTRLTVL.

CDR3 bases: TGCAGCGCCAGCGGGGTACCATCCTACGAGCAGTACTTC. This encodes CSASGVPSYEQYF. The genes are TRBV29-1 and TRBJ2-7; 7 nucleotides match TRBD2. The CDR3 loop spans 13 amino acids. The germline V gene encodes CDR1 SQVTM and CDR2 ANQGSEA. Trimming took 7 bases from V and 1 from J; bases not matched to a gene: 7.

This clone was recorded only once. The chain couples TRBV5-6 to TRBJ1-1; D remains unclear. The CDR3 has 11 amino acids. Germline CDR1 SGHDT, CDR2 YYEEEE. V dropped 7 bases and J dropped 3 bases, with 7 bases sitting between them. The chain's CDR3 is CASSRYTEAFF. DNA of the CDR3: TGTGCCAGCTCGAGGTACACTGAAGCTTTCTTT.

This sequence joins TRBV21-1 and TRBJ2-3; TRBD2 is the table's D call, not checked against the DNA. TRBV21-1 is noted as a pseudogene. This CDR3 contains 16 residues. CDR3 DNA sequence: TGTGCCAGCATTATACCGGGACTAGCGGGAACAGATACGCAGTATTTT. Translation gives CASIIPGLAGTDTQYF.

The genes are TRBV7-2 and TRBJ1-2; TRBD1 agrees at 10 bases. The CDR3 loop spans 15 amino acids. The ends lost 1 base at V and 4 bases at J; junction bases unmatched: 3. Germline loops: CDR1 SGHTA, CDR2 FQGNSA. CDR3 sequence reads: CASSLGTGGAYGYTF. As DNA, the CDR3 is TGTGCCAGCAGCTTAGGGACAGGGGGTGCCTATGGCTACACCTTC.

The V and J genes are TRBV18 and TRBJ2-7, with 9 nucleotides matching TRBD2. The CDR3 is made up of 15 amino acids. With 0 bases clipped from V and 5 bases from J, the junction kept 5 bases outside the gene matches. Germline V lookup: CDR1 KGHSH, CDR2 LQKENI. The CDR3 reads CASSPPGLALHEQYF. CDR3 sequence (DNA): TGTGCCAGCTCACCACCGGGACTAGCTCTCCACGAGCAGTACTTC.

This chain joins TRBV27 and TRBJ2-5; 10 bases are a match to TRBD2. The CDR3 is 15 residues long. V was pared by 5 bases and J by 1 base, with 4 bases of the junction left unmatched. Germline V gene lookup returns CDR1 MNHEY and CDR2 SMNVEV (reference sequence). CDR3 in amino acids: CASSVIAGGQETQYF. The CDR3 DNA is TGTGCCAGCAGTGTAATAGCGGGGGGCCAAGAGACCCAGTACTTC.

The J gene is TRBJ1-5, the V gene TRBV18; no clear D. The germline V gene has CDR1 KGHSH and CDR2 LQKENI. Trimming removed 5 bases at V and 0 bases at J, with 2 bases between. CDR3 length equals 12 residues. The CDR3 sequence is CASSDSNQPQHF. The CDR3 region has the DNA TGTGCCAGCTCAGATAGCAATCAGCCCCAGCATTTT.

This clone was detected once. This rearrangement joins TRBV7-2 to TRBJ2-1; 8 bases agree with TRBD2. Per the germline V gene, CDR1 is SGHTA and CDR2 is FQGNSA. Germline trimming cut 5 bases from V and 4 bases from J; bases unmatched to any gene: 10. The CDR3 is made up of 16 amino acids. The CDR3 region has the DNA TGTGCCAGCAGCCCTTTTACGGGAGGGGCTTACAATGAGCAGTTCTTC. This gives the protein CASSPFTGGAYNEQFF.

V and J are TRBV28 and TRBJ2-3; 9 nucleotides line up with TRBD2. The CDR3 contains 15 residues. The V gene's germline CDR1 is MDHEN and CDR2 SYDVKM. The V and J ends lost 2 bases and 0 bases, in that order; junction bases with no gene match: 0. CDR3 loop: CASSLLAGSTDTQYF. Written as DNA, the CDR3 is TGTGCCAGCAGTTTACTAGCGGGGAGCACAGATACGCAGTATTTT.

The chain carries TRBV24-1 and TRBJ1-2, with 9 bases aligning to TRBD1. Germline CDR1 reads KGHDR; CDR2 reads SFDVKD. The CDR3 sequence is 15 residues long. V lost 4 bases to trimming and J lost 4 bases; unmatched junction nucleotides: 6. CDR3 residues: CATSDPGQGFYGYTF. CDR3 sequence (DNA): TGTGCCACCAGTGACCCTGGACAGGGGTTCTATGGCTACACCTTC.

The CDR3 spells CASASGGNTDTQYF. The CDR3 bases are TGTGCCAGCGCTAGCGGGGGGAACACAGATACGCAGTATTTT. The rearrangement joins TRBV27 to TRBJ2-3; 11 bases align to TRBD2. V gave up 8 bases and J gave up 2 bases; unmatched junction bases: 3. Per germline, CDR1 MNHEY and CDR2 SMNVEV (reference sequence). The CDR3 length is 14 residues.